This is a list of T cell receptor beta chains from one sample in a study of cytomegalovirus exposure and HLA in healthy donors. The method was immunoSEQ multiplex PCR; TCRdb's version includes in-frame clones alone and lacks a portion of them. The sample lists about 140,000 clones, almost 85% occurring once. Sequencing input: PBMCs. The receptors here all came from a young man in good health and CMV-seropositive. Each CDR3 is given with its conserved first and last residue. Fields, in order: J gene, CDR3 length, D gene, V gene, CDR3 protein. A D gene is named only where the DNA matches it firmly.

j_gene: TRBJ2-5
len: 14
d_gene: TRBD2
v_gene: TRBV4-1
CDR3aa: CASSLSSGSETQYF

j_gene: TRBJ1-3
len: 15
d_gene: -
v_gene: TRBV6-1
CDR3aa: CASRNYGSTGNTIYF

j_gene: TRBJ2-1
len: 16
d_gene: -
v_gene: TRBV25-1
CDR3aa: CASSDHNQPHYNEQFF

j_gene: TRBJ2-1
len: 15
d_gene: -
v_gene: TRBV30
CDR3aa: CAWSAGVATDNEQFF

j_gene: TRBJ1-5
len: 12
d_gene: -
v_gene: TRBV15
CDR3aa: CATSRHNQPQHF

j_gene: TRBJ2-6
len: 13
d_gene: -
v_gene: TRBV27
CDR3aa: CASSFSENSLLTF

j_gene: TRBJ2-5
len: 13
d_gene: -
v_gene: TRBV10-2
CDR3aa: CASSEGAQETQYF

j_gene: TRBJ2-5
len: 10
d_gene: -
v_gene: TRBV20-1
CDR3aa: CSAGEETQYF

j_gene: TRBJ2-3
len: 14
d_gene: TRBD1
v_gene: TRBV29-1
CDR3aa: CSVEQGVGTDTQYF

j_gene: TRBJ2-5
len: 17
d_gene: TRBD1
v_gene: TRBV7-2
CDR3aa: CASSLYPAGTVGETQYF

j_gene: TRBJ1-3
len: 14
d_gene: -
v_gene: TRBV28
CDR3aa: CASSPDSSGNTIYF

j_gene: TRBJ2-6
len: 15
d_gene: -
v_gene: TRBV18
CDR3aa: CASSPRSSGANVLTF

j_gene: TRBJ2-3
len: 15
d_gene: -
v_gene: TRBV28
CDR3aa: CSSTRTTSSTDTQYF

j_gene: TRBJ1-2
len: 14
d_gene: TRBD1
v_gene: TRBV12-5
CDR3aa: CASGFYRGPYGYTF

j_gene: TRBJ2-7
len: 14
d_gene: -
v_gene: TRBV18
CDR3aa: CASSPPSQDYEQYF

j_gene: TRBJ2-7
len: 17
d_gene: TRBD1
v_gene: TRBV5-1
CDR3aa: CASSSHATPGQTYEQYF

j_gene: TRBJ2-7
len: 15
d_gene: -
v_gene: TRBV5-6
CDR3aa: CASSRTLASSYEQYF

j_gene: TRBJ2-7
len: 13
d_gene: TRBD1
v_gene: TRBV6-4
CDR3aa: CASTDRGDYEQYF

j_gene: TRBJ1-2
len: 13
d_gene: -
v_gene: TRBV7-2
CDR3aa: CASSGQLNYGYTF

j_gene: TRBJ2-7
len: 18
d_gene: TRBD1
v_gene: TRBV14
CDR3aa: CASSPGRDRGASSYEQYF

j_gene: TRBJ2-7
len: 12
d_gene: -
v_gene: TRBV27
CDR3aa: CASSLSAHEQYF

j_gene: TRBJ1-4
len: 16
d_gene: TRBD1
v_gene: TRBV5-1
CDR3aa: CASSWGQGSTNEKLFF

j_gene: TRBJ1-1
len: 15
d_gene: TRBD1
v_gene: TRBV28
CDR3aa: CASSTHGQGRTEAFF

j_gene: TRBJ2-7
len: 14
d_gene: TRBD1
v_gene: TRBV5-4
CDR3aa: CASTIVGTGGEQYF

j_gene: TRBJ2-5
len: 11
d_gene: -
v_gene: TRBV19
CDR3aa: CASRAQETQYF

j_gene: TRBJ2-3
len: 15
d_gene: TRBD2
v_gene: TRBV10-1
CDR3aa: CASSNEAGGIDTQYF

j_gene: TRBJ1-3
len: 15
d_gene: -
v_gene: TRBV4-1
CDR3aa: CASSQDRGSGNTIYF

j_gene: TRBJ2-7
len: 16
d_gene: TRBD2
v_gene: TRBV4-2
CDR3aa: CASSQASTSGSYEQYF

j_gene: TRBJ1-2
len: 16
d_gene: TRBD1
v_gene: TRBV29-1
CDR3aa: CSVNQGAKNFNYGYTF

j_gene: TRBJ2-2
len: 17
d_gene: -
v_gene: TRBV9
CDR3aa: CASSVALTSTDTGELFF

j_gene: TRBJ1-5
len: 15
d_gene: -
v_gene: TRBV6-5
CDR3aa: CASSYDRYSNQPQHF

j_gene: TRBJ2-3
len: 14
d_gene: -
v_gene: TRBV6-6
CDR3aa: CASSYSGSPDTQYF

j_gene: TRBJ1-2
len: 15
d_gene: TRBD1
v_gene: TRBV30
CDR3aa: CAWRGGTDNNYGYTF

j_gene: TRBJ1-1
len: 13
d_gene: -
v_gene: TRBV6-1
CDR3aa: CASSGEKNTEAFF

j_gene: TRBJ2-4
len: 12
d_gene: -
v_gene: TRBV28
CDR3aa: CASSLLGDIQYF

j_gene: TRBJ2-1
len: 12
d_gene: -
v_gene: TRBV5-1
CDR3aa: CASGQGYNEQFF

j_gene: TRBJ1-1
len: 14
d_gene: -
v_gene: TRBV7-2
CDR3aa: CASSLDSSSAEAFF

j_gene: TRBJ2-3
len: 13
d_gene: -
v_gene: TRBV2
CDR3aa: CASSRDTQDTQYF

j_gene: TRBJ1-5
len: 14
d_gene: -
v_gene: TRBV19
CDR3aa: CASSMIGGGQPQHF

j_gene: TRBJ2-7
len: 20
d_gene: TRBD2
v_gene: TRBV19
CDR3aa: CASSIDCRGFASGRAYEQYF

j_gene: TRBJ2-7
len: 14
d_gene: TRBD2
v_gene: TRBV11-2
CDR3aa: CASSRGGGRDEQYF

j_gene: TRBJ1-1
len: 17
d_gene: TRBD1
v_gene: TRBV7-9
CDR3aa: CASSLALTGTGGTEAFF

j_gene: TRBJ2-2
len: 12
d_gene: -
v_gene: TRBV29-1
CDR3aa: CSVVQNTGELFF

j_gene: TRBJ2-7
len: 13
d_gene: -
v_gene: TRBV5-1
CDR3aa: CASSLGGRDEQYF

j_gene: TRBJ2-5
len: 12
d_gene: -
v_gene: TRBV5-4
CDR3aa: CASSLYGETQYF

j_gene: TRBJ2-3
len: 12
d_gene: TRBD1
v_gene: TRBV6-1
CDR3aa: CASRTGFYTQYF

j_gene: TRBJ1-5
len: 13
d_gene: TRBD1
v_gene: TRBV18
CDR3aa: CASFDRVEQPQHF

j_gene: TRBJ2-5
len: 17
d_gene: TRBD2
v_gene: TRBV5-4
CDR3aa: CASSLGRPAGTQETQYF

j_gene: TRBJ1-1
len: 14
d_gene: -
v_gene: TRBV5-4
CDR3aa: CASSFHPGNTEAFF

j_gene: TRBJ2-2
len: 17
d_gene: TRBD2
v_gene: TRBV9
CDR3aa: CASSVKSSGRLTGELFF

j_gene: TRBJ1-6
len: 15
d_gene: TRBD1
v_gene: TRBV15
CDR3aa: CATSHLRDRGSPLHF

j_gene: TRBJ2-7
len: 13
d_gene: TRBD1
v_gene: TRBV6-1
CDR3aa: CASGGTGGYEQYF

j_gene: TRBJ1-1
len: 14
d_gene: -
v_gene: TRBV18
CDR3aa: CASSPERGNTEAFF

j_gene: TRBJ2-1
len: 21
d_gene: TRBD1
v_gene: TRBV19
CDR3aa: CASSIDPGQGAKWRSYNEQFF

j_gene: TRBJ2-5
len: 13
d_gene: -
v_gene: TRBV7-7
CDR3aa: CASSSTRKETQYF

j_gene: TRBJ2-7
len: 15
d_gene: TRBD1
v_gene: TRBV6-5
CDR3aa: CASSFRDRGLYEQYF

j_gene: TRBJ1-4
len: 14
d_gene: TRBD1
v_gene: TRBV5-1
CDR3aa: CASSMTGIGEKLFF